Each of the 12 T cell receptor beta chains below was sequenced from the same sample in a study of T cell repertoires in cytomegalovirus infection (dated by TCRdb to between 2019 and 2020). Explained via the paper, the treatment or condition label denotes: in vitro stimulation with specific CMV peptide epitopes to enrich CMV-specific T cells. The data were produced on an Illumina HiSeq 1500. The public reads were run again by TCRdb, first through fastp at Q25 and then through MiXCR, and only productive beta chains were kept. Here each entry gathers all rows of one CDR3 protein and keeps the most common genes and DNA. This sample has about 470,000 distinct CDR3 sequences in its table, and approximately 40% of those were observed once. 40% to 50% of the sample is taken by the ten largest. The antigens these receptors bind are not known. This material consisted of cultured PBMCs, taken from culture after CMV antigen stimulation. Receptors originate from a human donor in good health (CMV status not recorded). Some clones in this sample may be carry-over from other donors' samples.

This clonotype turned up a few times. The chain is built from TRBV25-1 and TRBJ1-1; TRBD1 is a possible D gene (6 bases). Trimming removed 7 bases from V and 8 bases from J, with 20 bases in between. CDR3 size: 14 residues. Germline-derived CDR1 and CDR2 are MGHDK and SYGVNS. The CDR3, as DNA: TGTGCCAGCACCAGGACAGACCTCCCCTTGGAAGCTTTCTTT. It is translated as CASTRTDLPLEAFF.

This sequence joins TRBV7-2 and TRBJ2-1, with a tentative D call TRBD1 (5 bases). The CDR3 is 16 amino acids. Germline values: CDR1 SGHTA, CDR2 FQGNSA. The V end was cut by 1 base, the J end by 4 bases, with 14 bases between. CDR3: CASSLVMGPEYNEQFF. In nucleotides, the CDR3 is TGTGCCAGCAGCTTAGTTATGGGGCCCGAATACAATGAGCAGTTCTTC.

This clonotype was detected a few times. The V call is TRBV7-2, the J call TRBJ2-4; no firm D call. Trimming cost V 5 bases and J 0 bases, with 14 bases left between them. CDR3 length equals 16 residues. Germline lookup yields CDR1 SGHTA and CDR2 FQGNSA. CDR3 sequence: CASSPRPSVAKNIQYF. CDR3 DNA sequence: TGTGCCAGCAGCCCAAGGCCTTCGGTAGCCAAAAACATTCAGTACTTC.

This clonotype was seen only a few times. This chain uses TRBV6-6 with TRBJ1-4; TRBD1 matches 9 bases. Germline V lookup: CDR1 MNHNY, CDR2 SVGAGI (reference sequence). The CDR3 consists of 15 residues. V shed 0 bases, J shed 8 bases, and the junction held 4 bases outside the gene matches. The CDR3, as DNA: TGTGCCAGCAGTTACTCACAGGGGGCTGGAGAAAAACTGTTTTTT. This encodes CASSYSQGAGEKLFF.

This clonotype was counted a few times. The V call is TRBV5-4, the J call TRBJ2-3; 12 nucleotides align to TRBD2. CDR3 length equals 14 residues. V lost 9 bases and J lost 4; bases outside the gene matches: 6. Germline V gene data show CDR1 as SGHNT and CDR2 as YYREEE (reference sequence). The CDR3 protein is CATRLAGGADTQYF. The CDR3 bases are TGTGCCACTCGTCTAGCGGGGGGGGCAGATACGCAGTATTTT. Together with reference TRBV5-4 and TRBJ2-3, the CDR3 gives the full variable domain: ETGVTQSPTHLIKTRGQQVTLRCSSQSGHNTVSWYQQALGQGPQFIFQYYREEENGRGNFPPRFSGLQFPNYSSELNVNALELDDSALYLCATRLAGGADTQYFGPGTRLTVL.

This chain connects TRBV7-2 to TRBJ1-4; D is undetermined. The CDR3 runs to 14 residues. V gave up 1 base and J gave up 10 bases, with 13 bases separating them. Germline values: CDR1 SGHTA, CDR2 FQGNSA. This CDR3 reads CASSLDLGRRKLFF. For the CDR3, the DNA is TGTGCCAGCAGCTTAGACCTGGGCAGACGAAAACTGTTTTTT.

This chain joins TRBV12-3 or TRBV12-4 and TRBJ1-1; D call uncertain. The V gene lost 3 bases and the J gene lost 3 bases, with 5 bases spanning the gap. The CDR3 totals 12 residues. The CDR3 DNA sequence: TGTGCCAGCAGTTTTGTGGACACTGAAGCTTTCTTT. Its translation is CASSFVDTEAFF.

This clonotype was counted only a few times. This chain links TRBV6-5 with TRBJ1-2; D gene unclear. CDR1 and CDR2 from the germline V gene are MNHEY and SVGAGI. The CDR3 covers 17 residues. Trimming removed 0 bases from V and 6 bases from J, with 20 bases in between. The CDR3 sequence is CASSYSMVASRVHGYTF. CDR3 bases: TGTGCCAGCAGTTACTCGATGGTGGCCTCTAGAGTCCATGGCTACACCTTC.

This clonotype showed up just once. J is TRBJ2-7 and V is TRBV5-6; possibly TRBD1 for D (5 bases). Trimming cost V 2 bases and J 1 base, with 10 bases left between them. CDR1 is SGHDT, CDR2 YYEEEE, per germline. The CDR3 is made up of 14 amino acids. The CDR3 DNA sequence: TGTGCCAGCAGCTTAGGTGGACATTCCTACGAGCAGTACTTC. Its translation: CASSLGGHSYEQYF.

This clonotype was detected only a few times. The gene calls are TRBV10-3 and TRBJ2-5, with D perhaps TRBD2 (6 bases). The V end lost 3 bases, the J end lost 3 bases, and 8 bases lay between the germline ends. Germline lookup yields CDR1 ENHRY and CDR2 SYGVKD. The CDR3 loop spans 13 amino acids. The CDR3 here is CAISDGGKETQYF. The CDR3 DNA follows: TGTGCCATCAGTGACGGGGGAAAAGAGACCCAGTACTTC.

V gene TRBV5-4 combines with J gene TRBJ2-3; 8 positions match TRBD1. The CDR3 sequence is 15 residues long. V was clipped by 2 bases and J by 1 base; unmatched bases: 3. Germline loops: CDR1 SGHNT, CDR2 YYREEE (reference sequence). The CDR3 reads CASSLEDRGTDTQYF. The CDR3 coding sequence is TGTGCCAGCAGCTTAGAGGACAGGGGCACAGATACGCAGTATTTT.

This clonotype was counted once. V and J are TRBV7-2 and TRBJ1-3; the D gene is possibly TRBD1 (5 bases). Germline V gene sequence: CDR1 SGHTA, CDR2 FQGNSA. V lost 3 bases and J 4 bases, leaving 10 bases between the germline ends. This CDR3 is built from 14 residues. The chain's CDR3 is CASSLAGWGNTIYF. The CDR3 region has the DNA TGTGCCAGCAGCTTGGCAGGGTGGGGAAACACCATATATTTT. The whole variable domain, remainder taken from reference TRBV7-2 and TRBJ1-3, is GAGVSQSPSNKVTEKGKDVELRCDPISGHTALYWYRQSLGQGLEFLIYFQGNSAPDKSGLPSDRFSAERTGGSVSTLTIQRTQQEDSAVYLCASSLAGWGNTIYFGEGSWLTVV.